This entry lists 20 T cell receptor beta chains sequenced from one sample in a study of blood T cell repertoires in COVID-19. Profiled with immunoSEQ multiplex PCR; TCRdb holds only in-frame clones, not every one. The sample carries some 120,000 clones, over 75% recorded once. The sequenced material came from peripheral blood. These receptors were collected from a man between 65 and 85 years old with active or convalescent COVID-19.

The chain is built from TRBV27 and TRBJ1-1; the match to TRBD1 covers 9 bases. The CDR3 is made up of 15 amino acids. V lost 9 bases to trimming and J lost 4 bases; unmatched junction nucleotides: 12. Germline V gene sequence: CDR1 MNHEY, CDR2 SMNVEV (reference sequence). The CDR3 sequence is CASTPGQGRPTEAFF. CDR3 nucleotide sequence: TGTGCCAGTACCCCGGGACAGGGACGGCCCACTGAAGCTTTCTTT.

The rearrangement joins TRBV7-8 to TRBJ1-4, with unresolved D. From germline, CDR1 is SGHVS and CDR2 FQNEAQ. V was trimmed by 5 bases and J by 5 bases, leaving 15 bases between them. The CDR3 extends over 15 amino acids. The CDR3 region is CASSRGGWGNEKLFF. The CDR3 nucleotides read TGTGCCAGCAGCCGAGGAGGGTGGGGAAATGAAAAACTGTTTTTT. The whole variable domain, remainder taken from reference TRBV7-8 and TRBJ1-4, is GAGVSQSPRYKVAKRGQDVALRCDPISGHVSLFWYQQALGQGPEFLTYFQNEAQLDKSGLPSDRFFAERPEGSVSTLKIQRTQQEDSAVYLCASSRGGWGNEKLFFGSGTQLSVL.

J is TRBJ2-7 and V is TRBV5-6; maybe TRBD2 (6 bases). The CDR3 runs to 14 residues. Germline assignment: CDR1 SGHDT and CDR2 YYEEEE. Trimming removed 2 bases from V and 3 bases from J, with 12 bases in between. CDR3 DNA: TGTGCCAGCAGCTTTCCGGGGGTCGGCTACGAGCAGTACTTC. This translates into CASSFPGVGYEQYF.

This CDR3 reads CASSPREGDGYTF. The CDR3 DNA sequence: TGTGCCAGCTCACCAAGGGAGGGCGATGGCTACACCTTC. The chain employs TRBV18 and TRBJ1-2; D call uncertain. From germline, CDR1 is KGHSH and CDR2 LQKENI. CDR3 length equals 13 residues. V was shortened by 2 bases and J by 6 bases, with 10 bases between the two germline ends.

The table lists this clone with a few counts. The CDR3 DNA reads as TGTGCCAGCACCCGACAGGGGGCTTACGAGCAGTACTTC. The encoded protein is CASTRQGAYEQYF. The chain has TRBV28 and TRBJ2-7; 10 bases align to TRBD1. This CDR3 is 13 amino acids long. Germline V CDR1 and CDR2: MDHEN, SYDVKM. J gave up 4 bases and V 7 bases, and 4 bases lay outside the gene matches.

The rearrangement joins TRBV5-6 to TRBJ1-1; D uncertain. The germline gives CDR1 SGHDT, CDR2 YYEEEE. V was clipped by 2 bases and J by 7 bases, with 9 bases between them. The CDR3 totals 12 residues. The CDR3: CASSFGVSEAFF. Written as DNA, the CDR3 is TGTGCCAGCAGCTTCGGGGTGAGTGAAGCTTTCTTT.

The chain links TRBV19 to TRBJ2-2; the match to TRBD2 covers 16 bases. The ends lost 5 bases at V and 8 bases at J; junction bases unmatched: 17. Germline V CDR1 and CDR2: LNHDA, SQIVND (reference sequence). CDR3 length: 20 amino acids. The chain's CDR3 is CASSLGTSGRAEIKTGELFF. CDR3 nucleotide sequence: TGTGCCAGTAGTCTGGGGACTAGCGGGAGGGCCGAAATAAAGACGGGGGAGCTGTTTTTT.

The chain has TRBV28 and TRBJ2-3, with D perhaps TRBD2 (5 bases). Per germline, CDR1 MDHEN and CDR2 SYDVKM. The CDR3 consists of 13 residues. The germline V and J ends were trimmed by 2 bases and 3 bases, with 6 bases remaining between them. The CDR3 spells CASSLPGTDTQYF. DNA for the CDR3: TGTGCCAGCAGTTTACCGGGAACAGATACGCAGTATTTT.

The rearrangement links TRBV24-1 to TRBJ2-3; 7 nucleotides match TRBD2. The CDR3 runs to 15 residues. In germline, CDR1 is KGHDR, CDR2 SFDVKD. J was trimmed by 5 bases and V by 5 bases; bases with no gene match: 9. The CDR3 DNA sequence: TGTGCCACCAGTGTCGCTGTGGGAGGGGTAGATACGCAGTATTTT. Translation gives CATSVAVGGVDTQYF.

This chain uses TRBV27 with TRBJ1-2, with 7 positions matching TRBD1. In germline, CDR1 is MNHEY, CDR2 SMNVEV (reference sequence). The CDR3 loop spans 15 amino acids. V was clipped by 8 bases and J by 1 base; unmatched bases: 10. CDR3 sequence reads: CASAGDHRGNYGYTF. CDR3 bases: TGTGCCAGCGCTGGGGACCACAGGGGTAACTATGGCTACACCTTC.

The chain has TRBV28 and TRBJ2-1; 9 bases fit TRBD1. The germline CDR1 and CDR2 sequences are MDHEN and SYDVKM. V shed 6 bases, J shed 0 bases, and the junction held 3 bases outside the gene matches. The CDR3 runs 15 residues. The CDR3 DNA follows: TGTGCCAGCAGCTACAGGGGGCTCTCCTACAATGAGCAGTTCTTC. Translated: CASSYRGLSYNEQFF.

V usage is TRBV7-9 and J usage is TRBJ1-2, with 8 bases identical to TRBD1. CDR1 SEHNR and CDR2 FQNEAQ come from the germline V gene (reference sequence). Unmatched junction bases numbered 10, after V lost 7 bases and J lost 3 bases. There are 15 residues in the CDR3. Here the CDR3 DNA reads TGTGCCAGCAAAGCCGGGACAGGAGGACACTATGGCTACACCTTC. Translation gives CASKAGTGGHYGYTF.

This sequence joins TRBV23-1 and TRBJ2-5, with TRBD1 matching over 9 bases. TRBV23-1 carries the ORF label, with uncertain function. CDR3 length: 14 amino acids. Trimming at V came to 4 bases and at J to 4 bases, leaving 4 bases not matched to a gene. CDR3 in amino acids: CASSLPDRGETQYF. The CDR3 DNA sequence: TGCGCCAGCAGTCTACCGGACAGGGGAGAGACCCAGTACTTC.

The chain links TRBV24-1 to TRBJ2-1; maybe TRBD1 (5 bases). The CDR3 totals 13 residues. Germline-derived CDR1 and CDR2 are KGHDR and SFDVKD. With 5 bases removed from V and 9 bases from J, the gap between germline ends came to 13 bases. Here the CDR3 reads CATSVEQAGEQFF. CDR3 bases: TGTGCCACCAGTGTAGAACAGGCCGGTGAGCAGTTCTTC.

The rearrangement uses TRBV7-3 and TRBJ1-6; 7 bases line up with TRBD1. V trimming: 2 bases; J trimming: 7 bases; junction bases outside the gene matches: 5. CDR1 and CDR2 from the germline V gene are SGHTA and FQGTGA. This CDR3 comprises 15 residues. CDR3 DNA sequence: TGTGCCAGCAGCTTAGGGGGACAGCAAAATTCACCCCTCCACTTT. This sequence encodes CASSLGGQQNSPLHF. Combining the CDR3 with reference TRBV7-3 and TRBJ1-6 gives the whole variable domain GAGVSQTPSNKVTEKGKYVELRCDPISGHTALYWYRQSLGQGPEFLIYFQGTGAADDSGLPNDRFFAVRPEGSVSTLKIQRTERGDSAVYLCASSLGGQQNSPLHFGNGTRLTVT.

The chain couples TRBV7-6 to TRBJ1-1, with a weak D call TRBD1 (6 bases). The CDR3 has 14 residues. Germline-derived CDR1 and CDR2 are SGHVS and FNYEAQ. V was trimmed by 6 bases and J by 0 bases, leaving 11 bases between them. The CDR3 bases are TGTGCCAGCAGTTCGGGACAAATGAACACTGAAGCTTTCTTT. Translated, it gives CASSSGQMNTEAFF.

J is TRBJ2-5 and V is TRBV15; maybe TRBD2 (5 bases). This CDR3 region has 13 residues. V was cut by 0 bases and J by 5 bases, with 7 bases left in between. Germline values: CDR1 LNHNV, CDR2 YYDKDF (reference sequence). Here the CDR3 DNA reads TGTGCCACCAGCAGAGATCGGAGGGAGACCCAGTACTTC. Translated, it gives CATSRDRRETQYF.

This chain connects TRBV7-8 to TRBJ2-3, with 8 bases fitting TRBD2. Looked up from germline, CDR1 is SGHVS and CDR2 is FQNEAQ. Unmatched junction bases numbered 2, after V lost 0 bases and J lost 0 bases. The CDR3 is 16 amino acids. The CDR3 DNA reads as TGTGCCAGCAGCTTAGCCGTAGCGGGGAGCACAGATACGCAGTATTTT. Its protein product is CASSLAVAGSTDTQYF. The full variable domain, its missing parts supplied by reference TRBV7-8 and TRBJ2-3, is GAGVSQSPRYKVAKRGQDVALRCDPISGHVSLFWYQQALGQGPEFLTYFQNEAQLDKSGLPSDRFFAERPEGSVSTLKIQRTQQEDSAVYLCASSLAVAGSTDTQYFGPGTRLTVL.

The genes are TRBV19 and TRBJ1-3, with 7 bases aligning to TRBD1. CDR1 LNHDA and CDR2 SQIVND come from the germline V gene (reference sequence). V lost 5 bases, J lost 5 bases, and 6 bases stayed unmatched. This CDR3 is 14 amino acids long. The DNA for the CDR3 is TGTGCCAGTAGTCCTTCAGGGGGACGAAACACCATATATTTT. Its translation is CASSPSGGRNTIYF. The complete variable domain, with remaining parts taken from reference TRBV19 and TRBJ1-3, reads DGGITQSPKYLFRKEGQNVTLSCEQNLNHDAMYWYRQDPGQGLRLIYYSQIVNDFQKGDIAEGYSVSREKKESFPLTVTSAQKNPTAFYLCASSPSGGRNTIYFGEGSWLTVV.

The V and J genes are TRBV7-2 and TRBJ2-7, with 9 bases fitting TRBD2. The CDR3 is 14 amino acids. The junction had 8 bases not matched to a gene; V was cut back by 4 bases and J by 7 bases. Germline loops: CDR1 SGHTA, CDR2 FQGNSA. The CDR3 loop reads CASSSLAGAGEQYF. DNA of the CDR3: TGTGCCAGCAGCTCCTTAGCGGGAGCGGGGGAGCAGTACTTC.